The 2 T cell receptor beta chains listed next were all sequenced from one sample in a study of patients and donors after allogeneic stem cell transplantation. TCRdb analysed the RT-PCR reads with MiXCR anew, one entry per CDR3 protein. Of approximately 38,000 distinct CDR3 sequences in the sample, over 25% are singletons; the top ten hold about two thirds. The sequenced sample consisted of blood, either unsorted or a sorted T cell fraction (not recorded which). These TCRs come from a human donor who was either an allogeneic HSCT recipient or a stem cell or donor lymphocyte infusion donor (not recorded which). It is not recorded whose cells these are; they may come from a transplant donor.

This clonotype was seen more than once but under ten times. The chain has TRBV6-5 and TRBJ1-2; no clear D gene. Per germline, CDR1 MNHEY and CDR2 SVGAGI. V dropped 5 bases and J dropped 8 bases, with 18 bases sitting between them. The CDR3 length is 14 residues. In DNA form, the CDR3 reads TGTGCCAGCAGTGAGGGTGGACGTGCGGGAGGCTACACCTTC. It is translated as CASSEGGRAGGYTF.

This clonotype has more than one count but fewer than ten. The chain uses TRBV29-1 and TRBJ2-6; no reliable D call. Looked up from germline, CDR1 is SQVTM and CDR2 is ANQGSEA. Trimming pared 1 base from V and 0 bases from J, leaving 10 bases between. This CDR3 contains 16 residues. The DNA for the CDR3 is TGCAGCGTTGAAGGGACCCTACTCTCTGGGGCCAACGTCCTGACTTTC. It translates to CSVEGTLLSGANVLTF. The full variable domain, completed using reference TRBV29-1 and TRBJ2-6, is SAVISQKPSRDICQRGTSLTIQCQVDSQVTMMFWYRQQPGQSLTLIATANQGSEATYESGFVIDKFPISRPNLTFSTLTVSNMSPEDSSIYLCSVEGTLLSGANVLTFGAGSRLTVL.